This T cell receptor beta chain stems from a study of T cells in Graves' hyperthyroidism and ophthalmopathy. Whole-study context: At initial diagnosis, before any treatment had begun, peripheral blood was obtained. Points from the study as a whole: Ophthalmopathy, which appeared later, was predicted by the model a median 6.5 months before onset. Classification by a 13 V-J model distinguished ophthalmopathy from stable hyperthyroidism.

This CDR3 region has 16 residues. Germline assignment: CDR1 DFQATT and CDR2 SNEGSKA (reference sequence). V was trimmed by 3 bases and J by 2 bases, leaving 17 bases between them. The investigators amplified TCR beta CDR3 regions from RNA transcripts. Primed by the HTBI set, a first-round RT-PCR was run on the TCR CDR3. MiXCR, run by TCRdb on the multiplex PCR reads, gives a single entry per CDR3 protein. The table shows 500,000 to 750,000 distinct CDR3 sequences, with 15% to 18% occurring only once. Graves' hyperthyroidism was deemed stable given no ophthalmopathy progression within 18 months. Concerning this clonotype itself: The antigen remains undetermined.

This chain joins TRBV20-1 and TRBJ2-1; D is perhaps TRBD2 (5 bases). This TCR was sampled from a woman in her twenties or thirties with Graves' hyperthyroidism. The sequencing input was blood. The CDR3 DNA follows: TGCAGTGCTAGCGATTACGGCGGGTTCACCTACAATGAGCAGTTCTTC. As protein: CSASDYGGFTYNEQFF.